These T cell receptor beta chains were read from a single sample in a study of blood T cell repertoires in COVID-19. The assay was immunoSEQ multiplex PCR, and TCRdb's table has in-frame clones only and misses some. The table has roughly 190,000 clones, about 85% seen once. What was sequenced was peripheral blood. All receptors come from a man between 60 and 75 years old with active or convalescent COVID-19. CDR3s leave out the opening cysteine and the closing phenylalanine or tryptophan.

j_gene: TRBJ2-1; v_gene: TRBV5-1; len: 10; CDR3aa: ASSITPDEQF
j_gene: TRBJ1-3; v_gene: TRBV6-5; len: 13; CDR3aa: ASSRSGSSGNTIY
j_gene: TRBJ2-3; v_gene: TRBV5-4; len: 13; CDR3aa: ASSYGSGSTDTQY
j_gene: TRBJ2-1; v_gene: TRBV27; len: 11; CDR3aa: ASSVLQGSEQF
j_gene: TRBJ1-2; v_gene: TRBV2; len: 9; CDR3aa: ASSESLRYT
j_gene: TRBJ1-5; v_gene: TRBV19; len: 13; CDR3aa: ASSANPGGNQPQH
j_gene: TRBJ2-2; v_gene: TRBV10-3; len: 13; CDR3aa: AISGTSSGTGELF
j_gene: TRBJ1-2; v_gene: TRBV5-1; len: 11; CDR3aa: ASSPWTDYGYT
j_gene: TRBJ2-3; v_gene: TRBV24-1; len: 15; CDR3aa: ATSDSLSGVGADTQY
j_gene: TRBJ2-5; v_gene: TRBV5-4; len: 14; CDR3aa: ASSLVRNSGGTQRD
j_gene: TRBJ2-2; v_gene: TRBV29-1; len: 12; CDR3aa: SVAAGEVTGELF
j_gene: TRBJ1-2; v_gene: TRBV27; len: 14; CDR3aa: ASAPGFQGWVYGYT
j_gene: TRBJ1-1; v_gene: TRBV6-5; len: 12; CDR3aa: ASSYRGAWGEAF
j_gene: TRBJ1-5; v_gene: TRBV6-5; len: 14; CDR3aa: ASSYSITGSNQPQH
j_gene: TRBJ2-7; v_gene: TRBV4-1; len: 15; CDR3aa: ASSQAVTSGGFYEQY
j_gene: TRBJ2-2; v_gene: TRBV29-1; len: 13; CDR3aa: SVAAGRTNTGELF
j_gene: TRBJ1-1; v_gene: TRBV11-2; len: 15; CDR3aa: ASSLSVQAGRGVGAF
j_gene: TRBJ2-2; v_gene: TRBV4-1; len: 14; CDR3aa: ASSPSTRANTGELF
j_gene: TRBJ1-6; v_gene: TRBV2; len: 13; CDR3aa: ASSAGQGAGSPLH
j_gene: TRBJ2-7; v_gene: TRBV10-3; len: 11; CDR3aa: AATRGMRNEQY
j_gene: TRBJ2-2; v_gene: TRBV11-2; len: 15; CDR3aa: ASSLDPGTANTGELF
j_gene: TRBJ1-6; v_gene: TRBV6-6; len: 13; CDR3aa: ASSPVGGLGSPLH
j_gene: TRBJ1-2; v_gene: TRBV3-1/TRBV3-2; len: 13; CDR3aa: ASSQGRGRGTGYT
j_gene: TRBJ1-2; v_gene: TRBV7-6; len: 11; CDR3aa: ASSPRGIYGYT
j_gene: TRBJ2-5; v_gene: TRBV3-1/TRBV3-2; len: 15; CDR3aa: ASSQAAGAGGQETQY
j_gene: TRBJ2-7; v_gene: TRBV24-1; len: 14; CDR3aa: ATSDPTSGGAHEQY
j_gene: TRBJ2-7; v_gene: TRBV10-3; len: 14; CDR3aa: AISEPKQLQGYEQY
j_gene: TRBJ2-2; v_gene: TRBV5-1; len: 13; CDR3aa: ASRAGTVNTGELF
j_gene: TRBJ2-7; v_gene: TRBV10-1; len: 11; CDR3aa: ASSEGSSYEQY
j_gene: TRBJ2-1; v_gene: TRBV10-3; len: 12; CDR3aa: AISETGERGEQF
j_gene: TRBJ2-7; v_gene: TRBV29-1; len: 11; CDR3aa: SVEGQGVSEQY
j_gene: TRBJ1-1; v_gene: TRBV2; len: 9; CDR3aa: ASSESRGAF
j_gene: TRBJ2-5; v_gene: TRBV4-2; len: 16; CDR3aa: ASSPWTSGGAKGETQY
j_gene: TRBJ2-5; v_gene: TRBV9; len: 14; CDR3aa: ASSVAAGVVQETQY
j_gene: TRBJ2-3; v_gene: TRBV7-2; len: 14; CDR3aa: ASSLVKRGSTDTQY
j_gene: TRBJ1-1; v_gene: TRBV24-1; len: 10; CDR3aa: ATSDWGGEAF
j_gene: TRBJ2-7; v_gene: TRBV12-3/TRBV12-4; len: 11; CDR3aa: ASRLGQSLEQY